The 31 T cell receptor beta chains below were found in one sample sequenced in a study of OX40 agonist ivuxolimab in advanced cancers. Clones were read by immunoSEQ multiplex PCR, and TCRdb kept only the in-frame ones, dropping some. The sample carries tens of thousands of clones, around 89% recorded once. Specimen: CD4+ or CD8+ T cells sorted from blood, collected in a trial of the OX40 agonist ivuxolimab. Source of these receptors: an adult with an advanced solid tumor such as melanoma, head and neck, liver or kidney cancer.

As DNA, the CDR3 is TGTGCCATCAGTGCCCTCGGTAGGGGAGGGCCAAGTGCGTCCTACAATGAGCAGTTCTTC. Its translation: CAISALGRGGPSASYNEQFF. The J gene is TRBJ2-1, the V gene TRBV10-3; 7 positions agree with TRBD2. The CDR3 runs 20 residues. Germline-derived CDR1 and CDR2 are ENHRY and SYGVKD. The J segment lost 1 base and the V segment lost 4 bases, leaving 19 bases of the junction unmatched.

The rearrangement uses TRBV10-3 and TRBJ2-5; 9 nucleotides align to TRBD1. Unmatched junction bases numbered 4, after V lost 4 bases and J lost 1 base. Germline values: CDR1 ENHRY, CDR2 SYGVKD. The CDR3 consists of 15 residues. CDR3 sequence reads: CAISGTGDFQETQYF. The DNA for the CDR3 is TGTGCCATCAGTGGGACAGGGGACTTCCAAGAGACCCAGTACTTC.

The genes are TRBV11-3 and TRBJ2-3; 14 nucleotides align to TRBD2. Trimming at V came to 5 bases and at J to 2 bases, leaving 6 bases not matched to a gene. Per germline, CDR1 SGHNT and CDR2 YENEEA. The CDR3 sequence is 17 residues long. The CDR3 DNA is TGTGCCAGCAGCAAGGGACTAGCGGGGGAATCCACAGATACGCAGTATTTT. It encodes CASSKGLAGESTDTQYF.

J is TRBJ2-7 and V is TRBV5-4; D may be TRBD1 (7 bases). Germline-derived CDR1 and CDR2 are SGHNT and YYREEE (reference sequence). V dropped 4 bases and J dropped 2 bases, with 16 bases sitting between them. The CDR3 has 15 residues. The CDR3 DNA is TGTGCCAGCAGCCTCCGCGGGACAGTAACCTACGAGCAGTACTTC. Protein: CASSLRGTVTYEQYF.

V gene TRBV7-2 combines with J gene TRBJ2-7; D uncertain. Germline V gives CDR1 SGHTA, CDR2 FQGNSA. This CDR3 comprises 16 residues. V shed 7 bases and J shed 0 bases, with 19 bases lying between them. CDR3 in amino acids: CASTLARRIGSYEQYF. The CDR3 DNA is TGTGCCAGCACCCTCGCCAGGCGGATAGGCTCCTACGAGCAGTACTTC.

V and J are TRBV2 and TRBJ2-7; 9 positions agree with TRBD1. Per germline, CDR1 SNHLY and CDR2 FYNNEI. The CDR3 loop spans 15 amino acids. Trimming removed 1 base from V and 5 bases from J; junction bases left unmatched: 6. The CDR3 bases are TGTGCCAGCAGTGAAGGGGACAGGGCCCTGAACGAGCAGTACTTC. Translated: CASSEGDRALNEQYF.

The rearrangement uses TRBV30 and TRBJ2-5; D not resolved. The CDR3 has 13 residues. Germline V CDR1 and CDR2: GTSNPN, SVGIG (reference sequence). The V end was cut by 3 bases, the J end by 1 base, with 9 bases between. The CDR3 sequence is CAWRDRVQETQYF. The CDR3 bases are TGTGCCTGGAGGGACCGGGTCCAAGAGACCCAGTACTTC.

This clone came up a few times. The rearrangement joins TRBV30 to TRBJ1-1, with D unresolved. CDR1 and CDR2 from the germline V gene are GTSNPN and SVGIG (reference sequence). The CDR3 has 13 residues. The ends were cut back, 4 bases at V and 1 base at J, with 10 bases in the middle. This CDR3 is CAWTGPANTEAFF. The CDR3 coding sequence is TGTGCCTGGACGGGTCCAGCGAACACTGAAGCTTTCTTT.

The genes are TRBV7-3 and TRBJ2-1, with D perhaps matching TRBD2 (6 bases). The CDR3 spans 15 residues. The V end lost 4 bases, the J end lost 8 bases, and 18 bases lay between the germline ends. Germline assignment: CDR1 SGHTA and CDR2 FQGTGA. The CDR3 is CASSSGGSGGYEQFF. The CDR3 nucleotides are TGTGCCAGCAGCTCCGGGGGTAGCGGAGGTTATGAGCAGTTCTTC.

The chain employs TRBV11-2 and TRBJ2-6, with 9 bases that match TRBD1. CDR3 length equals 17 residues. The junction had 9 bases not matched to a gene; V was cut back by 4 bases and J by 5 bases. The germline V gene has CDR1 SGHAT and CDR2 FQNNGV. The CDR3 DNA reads TGTGCCAGCAGCTCGTTGGGACAGGGAGCTCGGGCCAACGTCCTGACTTTC. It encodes CASSSLGQGARANVLTF.

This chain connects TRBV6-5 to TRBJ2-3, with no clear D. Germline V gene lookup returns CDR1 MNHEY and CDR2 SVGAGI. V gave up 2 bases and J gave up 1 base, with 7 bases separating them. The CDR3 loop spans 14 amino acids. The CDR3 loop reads CASSYAVGTDTQYF. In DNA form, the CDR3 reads TGTGCCAGCAGTTACGCGGTTGGCACAGATACGCAGTATTTT.

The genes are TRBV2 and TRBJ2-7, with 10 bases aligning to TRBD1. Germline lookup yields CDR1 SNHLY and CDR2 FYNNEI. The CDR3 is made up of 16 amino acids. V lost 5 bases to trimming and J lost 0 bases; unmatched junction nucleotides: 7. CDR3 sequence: CASSPGTGDFSYEQYF. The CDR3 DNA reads TGTGCCAGCAGTCCGGGGACAGGGGACTTCTCCTACGAGCAGTACTTC.

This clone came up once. CDR3 in DNA: TGTGCCAGCTCACGAAACGCCTACCAAGTGTTCCAAGAGACCCAGTACTTC. Protein sequence: CASSRNAYQVFQETQYF. The V gene is TRBV18, the J gene TRBJ2-5; the D is unclear. This CDR3 has 17 residues. CDR1 is KGHSH, CDR2 LQKENI, per germline. The V end was cut by 4 bases, the J end by 1 base, with 19 bases between.

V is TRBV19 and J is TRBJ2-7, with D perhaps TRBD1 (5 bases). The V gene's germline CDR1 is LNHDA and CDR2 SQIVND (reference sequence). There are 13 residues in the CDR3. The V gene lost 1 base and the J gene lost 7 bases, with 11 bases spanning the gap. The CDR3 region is CASSIGGAGEQYF. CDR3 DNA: TGTGCCAGTAGTATAGGTGGGGCCGGGGAGCAGTACTTC.

The CDR3 loop reads CASSQDTNTEAFF. CDR3 coding DNA: TGTGCCAGCAGTCAGGACACCAACACTGAAGCTTTCTTT. This rearrangement joins TRBV6-5 to TRBJ1-1, with D possibly being TRBD1 (5 bases). With 5 bases removed from V and 2 bases from J, the gap between germline ends came to 9 bases. The CDR3 totals 13 residues. In germline, CDR1 is MNHEY, CDR2 SVGAGI.

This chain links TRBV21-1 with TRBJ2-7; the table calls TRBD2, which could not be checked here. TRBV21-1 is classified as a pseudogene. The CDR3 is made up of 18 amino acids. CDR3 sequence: CASSTSGSGTSKPYEQYF. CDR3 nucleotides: TGTGCCAGCAGCACTTCGGGCTCGGGGACTAGCAAACCCTACGAGCAGTACTTC.

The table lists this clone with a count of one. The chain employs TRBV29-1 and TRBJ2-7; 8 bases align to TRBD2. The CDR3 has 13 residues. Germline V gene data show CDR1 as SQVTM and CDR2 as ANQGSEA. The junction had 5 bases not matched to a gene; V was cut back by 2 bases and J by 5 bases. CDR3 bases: TGCAGCGTTGAACGGGGGGGTGTTCACGAGCAGTACTTC. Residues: CSVERGGVHEQYF.

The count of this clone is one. The CDR3 DNA is TGTGCCAGCAGCCTGGGGACTAGCGGGAGCAGGGATACGCAGTATTTT. Translating gives CASSLGTSGSRDTQYF. The chain has TRBV7-4 and TRBJ2-3, with 14 bases that match TRBD2. Germline values: CDR1 SGHVT, CDR2 SQSDAQ. The CDR3 sequence is 16 residues long. Trimming cost V 5 bases and J 6 bases; bases outside gene matches: 7.

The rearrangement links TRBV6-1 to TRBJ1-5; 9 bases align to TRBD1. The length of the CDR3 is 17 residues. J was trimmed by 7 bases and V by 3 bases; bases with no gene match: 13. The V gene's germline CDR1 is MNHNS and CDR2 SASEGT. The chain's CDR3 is CASSDPRQGVRRQPQHF. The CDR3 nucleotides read TGTGCCAGCAGTGACCCCAGACAGGGGGTTAGGAGGCAGCCCCAGCATTTT.

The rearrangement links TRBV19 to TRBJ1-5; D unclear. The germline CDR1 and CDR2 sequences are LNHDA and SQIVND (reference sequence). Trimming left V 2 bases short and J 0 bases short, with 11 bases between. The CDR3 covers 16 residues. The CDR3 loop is CASSIMKAYSNQPQHF. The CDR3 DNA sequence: TGTGCCAGTAGTATAATGAAGGCCTATAGCAATCAGCCCCAGCATTTT.

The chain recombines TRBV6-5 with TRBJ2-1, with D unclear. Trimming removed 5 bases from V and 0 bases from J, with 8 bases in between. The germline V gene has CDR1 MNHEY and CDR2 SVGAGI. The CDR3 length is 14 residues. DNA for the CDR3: TGTGCCAGCAGTCCCCGGTCCTCCTACAATGAGCAGTTCTTC. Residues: CASSPRSSYNEQFF.

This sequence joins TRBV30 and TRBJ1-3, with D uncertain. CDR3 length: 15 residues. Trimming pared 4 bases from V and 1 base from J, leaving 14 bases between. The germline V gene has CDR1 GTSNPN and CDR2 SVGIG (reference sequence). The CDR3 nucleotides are TGTGCCTGGACCCGAGAATGGGGATCTGGAAACACCATATATTTT. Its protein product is CAWTREWGSGNTIYF.

In DNA, the CDR3 is TGTGCCAGCAGCTTAGCGGGCAGGGGTAATGAAGCTTTCTTT. Residues: CASSLAGRGNEAFF. The V gene is TRBV7-2, the J gene TRBJ1-1, with a tentative D call TRBD1 (6 bases). This CDR3 contains 14 residues. V dropped 0 bases and J dropped 7 bases, with 12 bases sitting between them. Germline CDR1 is SGHTA and CDR2 is FQGNSA.

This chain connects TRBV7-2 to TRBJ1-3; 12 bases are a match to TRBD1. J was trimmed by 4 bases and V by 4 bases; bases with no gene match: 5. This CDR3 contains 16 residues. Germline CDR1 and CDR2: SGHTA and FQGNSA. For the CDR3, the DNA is TGTGCCAGCAGCTCGGGGACAGGGGGCTCGGGAAACACCATATATTTT. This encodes CASSSGTGGSGNTIYF.

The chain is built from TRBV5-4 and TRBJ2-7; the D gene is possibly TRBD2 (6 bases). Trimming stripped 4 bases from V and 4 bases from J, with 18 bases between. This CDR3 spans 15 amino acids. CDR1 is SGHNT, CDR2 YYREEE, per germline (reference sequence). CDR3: CASSPMREVRYEQYF. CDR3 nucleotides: TGTGCCAGCAGCCCCATGAGGGAGGTTCGTTACGAGCAGTACTTC.

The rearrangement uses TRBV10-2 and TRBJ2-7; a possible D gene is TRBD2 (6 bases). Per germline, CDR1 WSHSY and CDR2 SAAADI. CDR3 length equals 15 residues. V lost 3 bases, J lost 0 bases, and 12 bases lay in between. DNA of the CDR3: TGCGCCAGCAGTGACGGGGGTTATAACTCCTACGAGCAGTACTTC. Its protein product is CASSDGGYNSYEQYF.

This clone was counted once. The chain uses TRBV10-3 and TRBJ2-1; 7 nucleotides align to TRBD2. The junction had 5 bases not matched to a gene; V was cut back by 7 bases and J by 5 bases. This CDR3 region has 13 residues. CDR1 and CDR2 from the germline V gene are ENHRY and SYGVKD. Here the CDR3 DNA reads TGTGCCATCACGGCTAGCGGAGACAATGAGCAGTTCTTC. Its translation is CAITASGDNEQFF.

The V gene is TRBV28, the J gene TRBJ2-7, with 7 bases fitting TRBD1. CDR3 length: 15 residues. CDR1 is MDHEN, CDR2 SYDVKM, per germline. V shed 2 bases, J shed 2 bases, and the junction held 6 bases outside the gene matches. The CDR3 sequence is CASSLQQGFTYEQYF. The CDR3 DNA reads TGTGCCAGCAGTTTACAACAGGGGTTCACCTACGAGCAGTACTTC.

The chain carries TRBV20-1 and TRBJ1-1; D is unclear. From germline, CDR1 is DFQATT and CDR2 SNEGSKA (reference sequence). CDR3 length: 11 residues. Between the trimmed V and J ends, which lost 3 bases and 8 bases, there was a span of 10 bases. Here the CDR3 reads CSASLPQEAFF. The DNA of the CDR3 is TGCAGTGCTAGTTTACCACAGGAAGCTTTCTTT.

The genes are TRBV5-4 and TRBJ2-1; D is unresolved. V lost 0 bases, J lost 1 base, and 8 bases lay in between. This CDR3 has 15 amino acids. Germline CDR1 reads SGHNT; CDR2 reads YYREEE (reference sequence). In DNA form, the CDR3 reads TGTGCCAGCAGCTTGGAGGGAAATTCCTACAATGAGCAGTTCTTC. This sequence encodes CASSLEGNSYNEQFF.

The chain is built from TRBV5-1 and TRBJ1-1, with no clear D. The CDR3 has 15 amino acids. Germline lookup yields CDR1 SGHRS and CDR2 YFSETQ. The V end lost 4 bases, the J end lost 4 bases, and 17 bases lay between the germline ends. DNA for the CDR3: TGCGCCAGCAGCCCCCGCCCGGTGGGTGGCACTGAAGCTTTCTTT. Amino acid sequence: CASSPRPVGGTEAFF.